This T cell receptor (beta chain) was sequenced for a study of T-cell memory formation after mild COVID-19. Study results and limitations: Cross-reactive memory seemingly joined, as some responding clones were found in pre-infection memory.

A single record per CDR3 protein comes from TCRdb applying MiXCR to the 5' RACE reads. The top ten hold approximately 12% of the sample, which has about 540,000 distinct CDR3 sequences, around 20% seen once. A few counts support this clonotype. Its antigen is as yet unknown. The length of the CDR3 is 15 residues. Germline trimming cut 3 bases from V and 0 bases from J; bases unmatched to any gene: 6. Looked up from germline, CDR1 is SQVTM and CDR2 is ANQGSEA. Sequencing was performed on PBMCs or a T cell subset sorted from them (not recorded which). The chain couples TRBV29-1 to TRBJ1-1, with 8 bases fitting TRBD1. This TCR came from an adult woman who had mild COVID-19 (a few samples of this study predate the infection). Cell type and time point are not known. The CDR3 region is CSVEGDRILNTEAFF. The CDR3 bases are TGCAGCGTTGAGGGGGACAGGATCTTGAACACTGAAGCTTTCTTT.